These T cell receptor beta chains were read from a single sample in a study of CD8+CD57+ T cells in acquired aplastic anemia. TCRdb processed the reads anew with MiXCR; each CDR3 protein has one entry. The sample carries 75,000 to 80,000 distinct CDR3 sequences, about three quarters recorded once. The specimen was sorted CD4+, CD8+, or CD8+CD57+ T cells (not recorded which) from PBMCs. The receptors derive from a human donor with aplastic anemia. Each CDR3 is given with its conserved first and last residue. D genes are given only for firm matches. Clone size is stated in some rows and not others, as once, few, many or a class when expanded.

V gene,D gene,J gene,clone size,CDR3 protein,CDR3 DNA
TRBV29-1,NA,TRBJ2-1,NA,CSVDSRAYNEQFF,TGCAGCGTTGATTCCAGGGCCTACAATGAGCAGTTCTTC
TRBV25-1,TRBD1,TRBJ1-2,NA,CASSGQGAGYGYTF,TGTGCCAGCAGCGGTCAGGGGGCCGGCTATGGCTACACCTTC
TRBV7-6,NA,TRBJ1-5,NA,CASSFVGNQPQHF,TGTGCCAGCAGCTTCGTGGGTAATCAGCCCCAGCATTTT
TRBV10-3,NA,TRBJ1-1,NA,CAISDTGKMNTEAFF,TGTGCCATCAGCGACACAGGGAAAATGAACACTGAAGCTTTCTTT
TRBV7-9,NA,TRBJ2-6,NA,CASSFAGANVLTF,TGTGCCAGCAGCTTCGCTGGGGCCAACGTCCTGACTTTC
TRBV5-4,NA,TRBJ2-7,NA,CASSSAGNYEQYF,TGTGCCAGCAGCAGCGCAGGGAACTACGAGCAGTACTTC
TRBV5-6,NA,TRBJ1-3,NA,CASSLGPTLSYF,TGTGCCAGCAGCTTGGGACCAACCTTGTCATATTTT
TRBV7-3,NA,TRBJ2-1,NA,CASSPGTSNEQFF,TGTGCCAGCAGCCCAGGGACCAGCAATGAGCAGTTCTTC
TRBV7-2,NA,TRBJ1-3,NA,CASSLGVTGNTIYF,TGTGCCAGCAGCTTAGGGGTGACTGGAAACACCATATATTTT
TRBV12-3/TRBV12-4,NA,TRBJ2-1,NA,CASSLGPFGQERFF,TGTGCCAGCAGTTTAGGTCCCTTCGGGCAAGAACGGTTCTTC
TRBV2,NA,TRBJ2-7,many,CASSYRDYEQYF,TGTGCCAGCAGCTACAGGGACTACGAGCAGTACTTC
TRBV20-1,TRBD1,TRBJ2-7,few,CSAREQGASYEQYF,TGCAGTGCTAGGGAACAGGGGGCGTCCTACGAGCAGTACTTC
TRBV7-9,TRBD1,TRBJ1-6,NA,CASRDRDSSPLHF,TGTGCCAGCCGGGACAGGGACAGTTCACCCCTCCACTTT
TRBV20-1,NA,TRBJ1-6,few,CSATEHHNSPLHF,TGCAGTGCTACTGAACACCATAATTCACCCCTCCACTTT
TRBV12-3/TRBV12-4,TRBD2,TRBJ2-5,NA,CASSGGETQYF,TGTGCCAGCTCGGGGGGAGAGACCCAGTACTTC
TRBV20-1,TRBD2,TRBJ2-1,NA,CSARDRGGQRTSGRGDEQFF,TGCAGTGCTAGAGATCGCGGGGGACAACGGACTAGCGGGAGGGGGGATGAGCAGTTCTTC
TRBV19,NA,TRBJ1-1,NA,CASSLGRRTEAFF,TGTGCCAGTAGTCTGGGTCGGCGGACTGAAGCTTTCTTT
TRBV20-1,TRBD1,TRBJ2-7,NA,CSAGRTGSYEQYF,TGCAGTGCTGGCAGGACAGGGTCCTACGAGCAGTACTTC
TRBV25-1,NA,TRBJ2-2,NA,CASSQPGSNTGELFF,TGTGCCAGCAGTCAGCCGGGTTCGAACACCGGGGAGCTGTTTTTT
TRBV2,TRBD2,TRBJ2-2,NA,CASSEFAGVPGELFF,TGTGCCAGCAGTGAGTTTGCGGGAGTCCCCGGGGAGCTGTTTTTT
TRBV24-1,NA,TRBJ2-1,NA,CATSDLSGDSYNEQFF,TGTGCCACCAGTGATTTGTCGGGAGACTCCTACAATGAGCAGTTCTTC
TRBV9,NA,TRBJ1-1,once,CASSALVGGARAEAFF,TGTGCCAGCAGCGCCCTCGTCGGGGGTGCGAGGGCTGAAGCTTTCTTT
TRBV19,NA,TRBJ1-3,NA,CASTQQASSGNTIYF,TGTGCCAGTACGCAACAGGCTAGCTCTGGAAACACCATATATTTT
TRBV5-4,TRBD1,TRBJ1-2,once,CASSLEGQGGYGYTF,TGTGCCAGCAGCTTGGAGGGACAGGGGGGGTATGGCTACACCTTC
TRBV25-1,NA,TRBJ1-1,NA,CALGGAEAFF,TGTGCCCTCGGTGGGGCTGAAGCTTTCTTT
TRBV7-3,NA,TRBJ2-5,NA,CATSLGETQYF,TGTGCCACCAGCCTCGGAGAGACCCAGTACTTC
TRBV10-3,NA,TRBJ1-2,NA,CAISEEEGGFLGYTF,TGTGCCATCAGTGAAGAGGAAGGGGGGTTTCTTGGCTACACCTTC
TRBV10-2,TRBD1,TRBJ2-7,NA,CASSVETGSYEQYF,TGCGCCAGCAGTGTAGAGACAGGGTCCTACGAGCAGTACTTC
TRBV6-1,TRBD1,TRBJ1-2,NA,CASRGTGSGYTF,TGTGCCAGCAGGGGGACAGGGTCTGGCTACACCTTC
TRBV11-2,NA,TRBJ2-2,NA,CASSFHIDTGELFF,TGTGCCAGCAGCTTCCACATAGACACCGGGGAGCTGTTTTTT
TRBV7-6,NA,TRBJ2-7,NA,CASSRDQGLQYF,TGTGCCAGCAGCCGAGACCAGGGATTGCAGTACTTC
TRBV19,NA,TRBJ1-1,NA,CASRISGATEAFF,TGTGCCAGTAGGATCTCAGGGGCTACTGAAGCTTTCTTT
TRBV25-1,NA,TRBJ2-7,NA,CASSPVGGVIYEQYF,TGTGCCAGCAGCCCTGTTGGCGGGGTGATCTACGAGCAGTACTTC
TRBV2,NA,TRBJ1-1,NA,CAILLGGTEAFF,TGTGCCATCTTGCTTGGTGGCACTGAAGCTTTCTTT
TRBV14,NA,TRBJ2-7,once,CASAGGGTGEQYF,TGTGCCAGCGCTGGAGGAGGGACGGGAGAGCAGTACTTC